The sequence of this T cell receptor beta chain was determined in a study of blood T cell repertoires in COVID-19. Across the study: Collection of acute and convalescent COVID-19 samples took place in the United States, Italy and Spain.

Source study methods: Quantification of nucleated cells was approximated via reference gene primer amplification. Data came from immunoSEQ multiplex PCR; TCRdb stores just in-frame clones and leaves some out. Clone size and V and J calls were adopted from that table, with D and trimming inferred from the DNA. Of roughly 250,000 clones listed, roughly 85% are singletons. The CDR3 loop spans 16 amino acids. Losses at the gene ends were 4 bases for V and 4 bases for J; bases not matched to a gene: 9. The germline CDR1 and CDR2 sequences are SGDLS and YYNGEE. Those enrolled, adults aged about 18 to 89 years, came from roughly 22 US areas. Recovered status applied to Cohort 3 donors who had two consecutive negative PCRs. It also applied to those with clearance or with symptom resolution.

The chain uses TRBV9 and TRBJ2-2, with 8 positions matching TRBD1. The material sequenced was PBMCs or T cells enriched from blood (not recorded which). This sequence originates from a woman aged 25 to 39 who had recovered from COVID-19. The CDR3 DNA reads as TGTGCCAGCAGCTTCCGACAGGGGACGAGCACCGGGGAGCTGTTTTTT. This codes for CASSFRQGTSTGELFF.